These T cell receptor beta chains were read from a single sample in a study of T-cell memory formation after mild COVID-19. TCRdb reanalysed the 5' RACE reads using MiXCR and keeps one entry per CDR3 protein. The sample yields about 190,000 distinct CDR3 sequences, around 18% seen once. The sequencing sample was made of PBMCs or a T cell subset sorted from them (not recorded which). The receptors derive from an adult woman who had mild COVID-19 (a few samples of this study predate the infection). Cell type and time point are not known. CDR3s include the opening cysteine and the closing phenylalanine or tryptophan. D genes are given only for firm matches. Clone size is given for some rows only: seen once, a few or many times, or a class if the clone is expanded.

v_gene	abundance	d_gene	j_gene	CDR3aa	CDR3nt
TRBV15	.	.	TRBJ2-1	CATSRFHNEQFF	TGTGCCACCAGCAGATTCCACAATGAGCAGTTCTTC
TRBV28	.	.	TRBJ2-5	CASSTALVAETQYF	TGTGCCAGCAGTACCGCACTAGTGGCAGAGACCCAGTACTTC
TRBV5-1	.	TRBD2	TRBJ2-1	CASSFSGRSSYNEQFF	TGCGCCAGCAGCTTTAGCGGGAGGAGCTCCTACAATGAGCAGTTCTTC
TRBV7-9	many	TRBD1	TRBJ2-5	CASSAAGGLETQYF	TGTGCCAGCAGCGCCGCAGGGGGTTTGGAGACCCAGTACTTC
TRBV3-1	few	.	TRBJ2-7	CASSRQRGSSYEQYF	TGTGCCAGCAGTCGTCAGAGGGGGAGCTCCTACGAGCAGTACTTC
TRBV11-2	few	.	TRBJ1-1	CASSLEGAGTEAFF	TGTGCCAGCAGCTTAGAAGGGGCGGGCACTGAAGCTTTCTTT
TRBV3-1	.	.	TRBJ2-5	CASSQRGAKTQYF	TGTGCCAGCAGCCAACGCGGGGCGAAGACCCAGTACTTC
TRBV18	.	TRBD1	TRBJ2-7	CASSPGRGKYEQYF	TGTGCCAGCTCACCGGGCAGGGGGAAATACGAGCAGTACTTC
TRBV4-2	many	.	TRBJ2-5	CASSPRVIQETQYF	TGTGCCAGCAGCCCTCGTGTGATCCAAGAGACCCAGTACTTC
TRBV5-1	.	TRBD2	TRBJ2-7	CANAAGGLHEQYF	TGCGCCAACGCAGCGGGGGGGCTCCACGAGCAGTACTTC
TRBV24-1	few	.	TRBJ1-1	CAPRYGGMNTEAFF	TGTGCCCCCCGCTATGGGGGCATGAACACTGAAGCTTTCTTT
TRBV9	few	TRBD1	TRBJ1-1	CASSLSLGGLNTEAFF	TGTGCCAGCAGCCTCTCCCTAGGGGGCCTGAACACTGAAGCTTTCTTT
TRBV5-5	few	.	TRBJ2-1	CASSLEVGGPNEQFF	TGTGCCAGCAGCTTGGAGGTGGGGGGCCCCAATGAGCAGTTCTTC
TRBV7-9	.	TRBD2	TRBJ2-3	CASSFKVGASGADTQYF	TGTGCCAGCAGCTTTAAGGTTGGGGCTAGCGGGGCAGATACGCAGTATTTT
TRBV7-9	.	TRBD1	TRBJ1-5	CASSPTGGGNQPQHF	TGTGCCAGCAGCCCAACAGGGGGTGGCAATCAGCCCCAGCATTTT
TRBV4-1	.	.	TRBJ2-3	CASSQEVSSDGTDTQYF	TGCGCCAGCAGCCAAGAAGTCAGTAGCGACGGCACAGATACGCAGTATTTT
TRBV2	few	TRBD1	TRBJ2-7	CASRRRGQPYEQYF	TGTGCCAGCAGGAGAAGGGGACAGCCCTACGAGCAGTACTTC
TRBV5-1	.	TRBD2	TRBJ2-7	CASSLVESAGGLTYEQYF	TGCGCCAGCAGCTTGGTGGAGTCTGCGGGGGGGCTCACCTACGAGCAGTACTTC
TRBV20-1	.	TRBD2	TRBJ2-5	CSAKSGGSGETQYF	TGCAGTGCTAAGTCAGGCGGGAGTGGAGAGACCCAGTACTTC
TRBV6-1	few	.	TRBJ2-3	CASSWGARADTQYF	TGTGCCAGCAGCTGGGGGGCGCGTGCAGATACGCAGTATTTT
TRBV9	.	.	TRBJ1-5	CASSVSPGQPQHF	TGTGCCAGCAGCGTATCCCCTGGACAGCCCCAGCATTTT
TRBV5-1	.	.	TRBJ1-2	CASSSRLGGYTF	TGCGCCAGCAGCTCTCGTTTGGGGGGCTACACCTTC
TRBV9	few	.	TRBJ1-4	CASSVAAGAFEKLFF	TGTGCCAGCAGCGTAGCTGCGGGGGCCTTTGAAAAACTGTTTTTT
TRBV7-2	few	TRBD2	TRBJ2-3	CASSVWTSGRASDTQYF	TGTGCCAGCAGCGTATGGACTAGCGGGAGAGCCTCAGATACGCAGTATTTT
TRBV6-5	.	.	TRBJ2-7	CASRGLGPYEQYF	TGTGCCAGCAGAGGATTAGGACCCTACGAGCAGTACTTC
TRBV20-1	.	.	TRBJ2-7	CSAKGGSYEQYF	TGCAGTGCTAAGGGCGGCTCCTACGAGCAGTACTTC
TRBV5-4	.	TRBD1	TRBJ2-1	CASSFGRTGSNEQFF	TGTGCCAGCAGCTTCGGTCGGACAGGGTCGAATGAGCAGTTCTTC
TRBV6-2/TRBV6-3	.	.	TRBJ1-4	CARGSDNRSTNEKLFF	TGTGCCAGGGGGTCCGACAACAGGAGTACTAATGAAAAACTGTTTTTT
TRBV7-2	many	.	TRBJ2-7	CASSLEWWAEQYF	TGTGCCAGCAGCTTAGAGTGGTGGGCCGAGCAGTACTTC
TRBV6-1	many	.	TRBJ1-5	CASRDLTYFSRQPQHF	TGTGCCAGCAGAGACCTCACTTATTTTAGTAGACAGCCCCAGCATTTT
TRBV5-1	.	.	TRBJ2-4	CASSLANRGRSKNIQYF	TGCGCCAGCAGCTTGGCCAATAGGGGCCGTTCTAAAAACATTCAGTACTTC
TRBV2	.	.	TRBJ1-4	CASSPTGPIGKLFF	TGTGCCAGCAGTCCAACAGGCCCGATTGGAAAACTGTTTTTT
TRBV5-1	many	.	TRBJ2-5	CASSIPGQETQYF	TGCGCCAGCAGCATTCCAGGACAAGAGACCCAGTACTTC
TRBV7-9	.	TRBD2	TRBJ2-1	CASSPRGLAGGVNEQFF	TGTGCCAGCAGCCCGAGGGGACTAGCGGGAGGAGTCAATGAGCAGTTCTTC
TRBV14	.	.	TRBJ1-1	CASSQASSPAFF	TGTGCCAGCAGCCAAGCGTCAAGCCCAGCTTTCTTT
TRBV4-3	.	.	TRBJ2-2	CASSRGASTNTGELFF	TGCGCCAGCAGCCGGGGGGCGTCTACGAACACCGGGGAGCTGTTTTTT
TRBV2	.	.	TRBJ2-7	CASSPGDAWESYEQYF	TGTGCCAGCAGCCCCGGGGACGCATGGGAATCCTACGAGCAGTACTTC
TRBV5-1	.	.	TRBJ2-2	CASSALADTGELFF	TGCGCCAGCAGCGCTTTGGCGGACACCGGGGAGCTGTTTTTT
TRBV5-1	.	TRBD1	TRBJ2-1	CASSLQTGKGNEQFF	TGCGCCAGCAGCCTCCAGACAGGGAAGGGAAATGAGCAGTTCTTC
TRBV24-1	.	TRBD2	TRBJ2-3	CATSRTSGKTDTQYF	TGTGCCACCTCCCGGACTAGCGGGAAAACAGATACGCAGTATTTT
TRBV12-3/TRBV12-4	few	.	TRBJ1-4	CASSFNGNEKLFF	TGTGCCAGCAGTTTTAACGGAAATGAAAAACTGTTTTTT
TRBV12-3/TRBV12-4	few	.	TRBJ2-5	CASSLTFPTPIGGETQYF	TGTGCCAGCAGTTTAACCTTCCCGACCCCCATTGGGGGAGAGACCCAGTACTTC
TRBV3-1	few	.	TRBJ1-6	CASSQDLRTVVHF	TGTGCCAGCAGCCAAGATTTGAGGACAGTAGTCCACTTT
TRBV11-3	.	.	TRBJ2-1	CASSLTEQFF	TGTGCCAGCAGCTTAACTGAGCAGTTCTTC
TRBV5-1	few	TRBD1	TRBJ2-2	CASSLVRGFTGLPGELFF	TGCGCCAGCAGCTTGGTCAGGGGGTTCACAGGCCTCCCCGGGGAGCTGTTTTTT
TRBV20-1	few	TRBD1	TRBJ1-6	CSAPGTGSSYNSPLHF	TGCAGTGCCCCTGGGACAGGGAGCTCCTATAATTCACCCCTCCACTTT
TRBV5-1	few	.	TRBJ2-7	CASSLARTEGYEQYF	TGCGCCAGCAGCTTGGCCCGGACAGAAGGATACGAGCAGTACTTC
TRBV6-5	.	TRBD1	TRBJ2-2	CASSQGPQGATGELFF	TGTGCCAGCAGTCAGGGTCCCCAGGGGGCCACCGGGGAGCTGTTTTTT
TRBV5-1	.	.	TRBJ2-7	CASSLEVAVYEQYF	TGCGCCAGCAGCTTGGAGGTTGCAGTCTACGAGCAGTACTTC
TRBV29-1	few	.	TRBJ1-5	CSVGERGSNQPQHF	TGCAGCGTTGGGGAACGGGGAAGCAATCAGCCCCAGCATTTT
TRBV4-2	.	.	TRBJ1-2	CASRGNYGYTF	TGTGCCAGCAGGGGTAACTATGGCTACACCTTC
TRBV7-2	.	TRBD2	TRBJ2-7	CASSLRTSGTYEQYF	TGTGCCAGCAGCTTAAGGACTAGCGGTACCTACGAGCAGTACTTC
TRBV29-1	few	.	TRBJ2-3	CSVGKGGGPTDTQYF	TGCAGCGTTGGGAAGGGTGGAGGACCCACAGATACGCAGTATTTT